A single sample gave rise to the 18 T cell receptor beta chains below, sequenced in a study of blood T cell repertoires in COVID-19. Assay: immunoSEQ multiplex PCR; the TCRdb copy retains only in-frame clones and omits some. The data show 140,000 to 150,000 clones, with about nine tenths seen just once and approximately 4.3% held by the top ten. Source material: PBMCs or T cells enriched from blood (not recorded which). All receptors come from a man between 45 and 60 years old who had recovered from COVID-19.

J is TRBJ1-4 and V is TRBV5-6; TRBD1 agrees at 7 bases. CDR1 SGHDT and CDR2 YYEEEE come from the germline V gene. CDR3 length equals 17 residues. After removal of 4 bases from V and 4 bases from J, the junction contained 13 bases not matched to a gene. Here the CDR3 DNA reads TGTGCCAGCAGCGCGTCCCTTGTCAGACAGGGTAATGAAAAACTGTTTTTT. As protein: CASSASLVRQGNEKLFF.

The chain recombines TRBV7-6 with TRBJ1-2, with 8 bases identical to TRBD1. The CDR3 length is 13 residues. V was pared by 5 bases and J by 4 bases, with 3 bases of the junction left unmatched. Per the germline V gene, CDR1 is SGHVS and CDR2 is FNYEAQ. CDR3: CASSQTGGYGYTF. Here the CDR3 DNA reads TGTGCCAGCAGCCAAACAGGGGGCTATGGCTACACCTTC.

The V call is TRBV3-1 (or the pseudogene TRBV3-2), the J call TRBJ2-5; D is perhaps TRBD1 (5 bases). CDR3 length equals 14 residues. Germline CDR1 is LGHDT and CDR2 is YNNKEL (reference sequence). The V end was cut by 5 bases, the J end by 0 bases, with 10 bases between. CDR3 protein: CASSINRNQETQYF. CDR3 DNA sequence: TGTGCCAGCAGCATCAACAGGAACCAAGAGACCCAGTACTTC.

The J gene is TRBJ1-1, the V gene TRBV2; D gene ambiguous. V was shortened by 5 bases and J by 0 bases, with 7 bases between the two germline ends. The CDR3 contains 13 residues. The germline V gene has CDR1 SNHLY and CDR2 FYNNEI. The CDR3 sequence: CASSSSVNTEAFF. For the CDR3, the DNA is TGTGCCAGCAGTTCATCGGTGAACACTGAAGCTTTCTTT.

The V gene is TRBV30, the J gene TRBJ2-7; 7 bases match TRBD2. There are 15 residues in the CDR3. V was clipped by 1 base and J by 3 bases; unmatched bases: 9. Germline loops: CDR1 GTSNPN, CDR2 SVGIG (reference sequence). CDR3 in DNA: TGTGCCTGGAGTGCCCAGGCTAGCGGTAACTACGAGCAGTACTTC. Residues: CAWSAQASGNYEQYF. Full variable domain (rest looked up from reference TRBV30 and TRBJ2-7): SQTIHQWPATLVQPVGSPLSLECTVEGTSNPNLYWYRQAAGRGLQLLFYSVGIGQISSEVPQNLSASRPQDRQFILSSKKLLLSDSGFYLCAWSAQASGNYEQYFGPGTRLTVT.

The V and J genes are TRBV2 and TRBJ2-2, with D maybe TRBD1 (6 bases). V shed 10 bases and J shed 0 bases, with 18 bases lying between them. The CDR3 extends over 16 amino acids. Germline V gives CDR1 SNHLY, CDR2 FYNNEI. As DNA, the CDR3 is TGTGCCACCAAACTGCTGGGACATGCGAACACCGGGGAGCTGTTTTTT. This gives the protein CATKLLGHANTGELFF.

The chain joins TRBV2 to TRBJ2-2, with 7 bases lining up with TRBD1. The CDR3 has 14 amino acids. Per the germline V gene, CDR1 is SNHLY and CDR2 is FYNNEI. V lost 10 bases to trimming and J lost 6 bases; unmatched junction nucleotides: 11. The CDR3 coding sequence is TGTGCCACCAAAGGGACAGAATTTGCCGGGGAGCTGTTTTTT. This codes for CATKGTEFAGELFF.

The chain carries TRBV12-3 or TRBV12-4 and TRBJ1-2; D is ambiguous. V was cut by 5 bases and J by 5 bases, with 12 bases left in between. The CDR3 is 13 amino acids. The chain's CDR3 is CASSPGMIYGYTF. The DNA for the CDR3 is TGTGCCAGCAGTCCGGGGATGATTTATGGCTACACCTTC.

The CDR3 here is CSARDFFQYF. CDR3 sequence (DNA): TGCAGTGCTAGGGACTTCTTTCAGTATTTT. The J gene is TRBJ2-3, the V gene TRBV20-1, with D maybe TRBD2 (5 bases). This CDR3 has 10 residues. The ends were cut back, 3 bases at V and 12 bases at J, with 10 bases in the middle. The germline V gene has CDR1 DFQATT and CDR2 SNEGSKA (reference sequence).

This chain links TRBV7-2 with TRBJ1-1; 8 nucleotides agree with TRBD1. Germline V lookup: CDR1 SGHTA, CDR2 FQGNSA. This CDR3 region has 16 residues. After removal of 1 base from V and 7 bases from J, the junction contained 11 bases not matched to a gene. As DNA, the CDR3 is TGTGCCAGCAGCTTAGTAGCGGGCAGGGGGCGAAATGAAGCTTTCTTT. Its protein is CASSLVAGRGRNEAFF.

The chain combines TRBV28 with TRBJ1-4; D uncertain. CDR3 length: 12 amino acids. Germline V gene lookup returns CDR1 MDHEN and CDR2 SYDVKM. Between the trimmed V and J ends, which lost 5 bases and 5 bases, there was a span of 6 bases. CDR3 in amino acids: CASSQANEKLFF. The CDR3, as DNA: TGTGCCAGCAGTCAAGCAAATGAAAAACTGTTTTTT.

The V call is TRBV7-8, the J call TRBJ2-2; 7 bases are a match to TRBD1. CDR1 and CDR2 from the germline V gene are SGHVS and FQNEAQ. This CDR3 contains 15 residues. The ends lost 5 bases at V and 6 bases at J; junction bases unmatched: 9. The CDR3 spells CASSNDRVGPGELFF. The CDR3 DNA reads TGTGCCAGCAGCAACGACAGGGTCGGACCCGGGGAGCTGTTTTTT.

This clone was counted between two and nine times. This chain links TRBV20-1 with TRBJ2-1; D is possibly TRBD1 (6 bases). This CDR3 has 15 amino acids. Trimming left V 3 bases short and J 3 bases short, with 15 bases between. The germline V gene encodes CDR1 DFQATT and CDR2 SNEGSKA (reference sequence). CDR3 DNA sequence: TGCAGTGCTAGTAGGGGTAGGACAGTCTACAATGAGCAGTTCTTC. Amino acids: CSASRGRTVYNEQFF.

V usage is TRBV24-1 and J usage is TRBJ1-1; a weak D match, TRBD1 (6 bases). The CDR3 runs to 13 residues. Per germline, CDR1 KGHDR and CDR2 SFDVKD. Trimming pared 7 bases from V and 1 base from J, leaving 9 bases between. The CDR3 protein is CATRQGSNTEAFF. The CDR3 DNA reads as TGTGCCACCAGACAGGGATCGAACACTGAAGCTTTCTTT.

This rearrangement joins TRBV7-8 to TRBJ2-2, with TRBD1 as a possible D gene (6 bases). The CDR3 spans 14 residues. Germline V lookup: CDR1 SGHVS, CDR2 FQNEAQ. V lost 5 bases and J 6 bases, leaving 13 bases between the germline ends. The CDR3 DNA sequence: TGTGCCAGCAGCCGAGAGGGGGAAGCCGGGGAGCTGTTTTTT. This translates into CASSREGEAGELFF.

CDR3 sequence (DNA): TGTGCCTGGAGTGCCCGTCGGGGGATCAATGGCTACACCTTC. Its protein is CAWSARRGINGYTF. The rearrangement joins TRBV30 to TRBJ1-2, with D possibly matching TRBD1 (5 bases). The CDR3 totals 14 residues. The V end lost 1 base, the J end lost 6 bases, and 15 bases lay between the germline ends. Germline V CDR1 and CDR2: GTSNPN, SVGIG (reference sequence).

J is TRBJ1-1 and V is TRBV6-1; weak D call: TRBD1 (6 bases). This CDR3 has 12 residues. Deletions cut 4 bases from V and 9 bases from J, with 12 bases between. CDR1 and CDR2 (germline): MNHNS, SASEGT. CDR3 DNA sequence: TGTGCCAGCAGTGGGGGGCAGGGCAAAGCTTTCTTT. This codes for CASSGGQGKAFF.

V gene TRBV2 combines with J gene TRBJ1-5; 7 bases are a match to TRBD1. V shed 6 bases, J shed 11 bases, and the junction held 16 bases outside the gene matches. This CDR3 has 15 amino acids. The germline V gene has CDR1 SNHLY and CDR2 FYNNEI. In DNA form, the CDR3 reads TGTGCCAGCAGGACCCTTACAGGGGACTTCAGCGCCCAGCATTTT. Encoded protein: CASRTLTGDFSAQHF.